The entry below gives a single T cell receptor (beta chain) sequence along with its context. This clone was detected only a few times. It has no known antigen specificity. Base quality data are lacking; no much larger clone is found one base away. The CDR3 measures 14 amino acids from cysteine to phenylalanine. The sequence is cut down to CDR3 DNA, 42 bases in frame from base 1. V is clipped by 10 bases and J by 5 bases, and the sequence between their germline boundaries is 20 bases long. Looking up the germline V gene yields CDR1 SNHLY and CDR2 FYNNEI. The entry originates in a study of beta chain features in type 1 diabetes (dated by TCRdb to the late 2010s). Regarding the research as a whole: Patients and healthy donors did not differ in mean age, gender distribution, total cell number or subset yield. A total of roughly 100 million sorted cells were examined across all samples, and the number of cells per subset was strongly correlated with RNA yield. In the study, TCRB repertoires of sorted circulating CD4+ T cell subsets from recently diagnosed type 1 diabetes patients were compared with those of matched healthy donors. Regulatory and stem cell-like memory subsets were isolated from only 8 patients and roughly eight healthy donors, whereas naive and central memory subsets came from all 30 or so donors.

The entire amount of isolated RNA was reverse transcribed using the High Capacity cDNA Reverse Transcription Kit, so the sequenced TCRB transcripts were expressed ones. Deep immunoSEQ sequencing was performed on naive, central memory and regulatory T cell samples, with an average of about 4 million total reads per sample. Sorted cells were lysed in RLT buffer and RNA was extracted with DNase-treated RNeasy Micro or Mini kits, depending on cell number. To prevent cross-contamination, each cell subset was processed individually, whereas patient and healthy donor samples were processed jointly. The immunoSEQ multiplex PCR was used to amplify TCRB sequences from cDNA, yielding 87-bp fragments that span the CDR3 region. Sequencing of the amplicons was done on the Illumina HiSeq platform. The study's own analysis went as follows. PCR bias was computationally corrected using synthetic template baselines, reads within Hamming distance 2 were collapsed, and singletons that could not be merged were discarded. Reads were aligned to IMGT to assign V, D and J genes, CDR3 length, and insertions or deletions at six rearrangement sites. Within each subset, clonotype counts were normalized to sorted cell number, and only after that were true diversity and Gini coefficients computed with the tcR R package. The overlap coefficient, calculated on TCRB nucleotide sequences, was used to measure repertoire sharing. This immuneACCESS table, as held by TCRdb, lists in-frame sequences with V and J called but not all clones. Of the missing ones, under half trace to an unresolved V gene in checked studies; the others have no known cause. V and J calls plus clone size are reproduced from that table; the DNA served to infer D and trimming. Counted in this sample were roughly 170,000 clones; 10% to 15% of them appeared once. Of the sample, 0.62% is held by the ten largest clones.

The full study reports these points: The naive, central memory and regulatory TCRB repertoires appeared to resemble one another more closely among patients than among healthy donors. Because small numbers of individuals were included in the HLA sub-analyses, any influence of HLA type on TCRB rearrangement was left unresolved. Type 1 diabetes patients showed a moderate but significant shortening of TCRB CDR3 length in all four CD4+ subsets. At VDJ recombination sites, patients with type 1 diabetes made fewer insertions and deleted more nucleotides, a pattern implying thymic rearrangement abnormalities. Because cDNA was sequenced instead of genomic DNA, activated cells with high expression could be over-represented, although the groups did not differ in activation or CD3 levels. Shorter templates might have been favored by PCR, but patient and control samples were amplified and corrected together, so both groups would have been affected equally by any skew.

A single peripheral blood draw of roughly 0.11 L on average was collected from each donor into heparinised tubes. Using a panel that included CD45RO, CCR7, CD25, CD127, CD95 and CD27, naive, central memory, regulatory and stem cell-like memory CD4+ T cells were sorted on a BD FACSAria II. A purity above 95% was achieved for all sorted populations. Right away, PBMCs were isolated by Lymphoprep density gradient centrifugation and were stained directly, with no culture step. Samples were stained and sorted in pairs, with one healthy donor and one patient per experiment, so that batch effects were minimized.

The TCR originated in a woman aged 18-35 years in good health. This receptor chain uses TRBV2 and TRBJ2-5; a weak D assignment points to TRBD2 (6 bases agree). Material: central memory CD4+ T cells from blood. The nucleotide sequence reads as follows: TGTGCCACCAAGAGGAGCGGGCTGAGGGAGACCCAGTACTTC. Its protein product is CATKRSGLRETQYF.